This T cell receptor beta chain came from a study of patients and donors after allogeneic stem cell transplantation. Losses at the gene ends were 4 bases for V and 7 bases for J; bases not matched to a gene: 5. Per the germline V gene, CDR1 is SGHDT and CDR2 is YYEEEE. This CDR3 region has 14 residues. This clonotype was counted only a few times. TCRdb re-called the RT-PCR reads with MiXCR, one entry per CDR3 protein. Among 70,000 or so distinct CDR3 sequences, more than 25% were seen once, and the ten largest hold 26%. The sequenced material came from blood, either unsorted or a sorted T cell fraction (not recorded which). This TCR was recovered from a human donor who was either an allogeneic HSCT recipient or a stem cell or donor lymphocyte infusion donor (not recorded which). It is not recorded whose cells these are; they may come from a transplant donor. This chain links TRBV5-6 with TRBJ1-4; 9 bases line up with TRBD1. The CDR3 loop is CASSERTGVEKLFF. DNA for the CDR3: TGTGCCAGCAGCGAGCGGACAGGGGTTGAAAAACTGTTTTTT.